Given below is one TCR beta chain in context. While infection was still active, Seattle patients were enrolled and then followed longitudinally. The source of the sample is a study of blood T cell repertoires in COVID-19. Background on the study: Samples taken during acute and convalescent COVID-19 were collected in the United States, Italy and Spain. In each case, the material was cDNA or gDNA derived from T cells, B-cell-depleted T cells, or PBMCs.

In the original workflow: Estimation of nucleated cell counts relied on the amplification of reference gene primers. Assay: immunoSEQ multiplex PCR; the TCRdb copy retains only in-frame clones and omits some. That table supplies the V and J calls and clone size; D and trimming were determined from the DNA. The repertoire has some 130,000 clones, around 90% of them found once; the top ten carry 4% to 5%. The clonotype was recovered from a man aged 55 to 70 with COVID-19, enrolled during active disease. Sequencing was carried out using peripheral blood.

CDR3 sequence reads: CASSPSDQLNEQFF. The CDR3 nucleotides are TGTGCCAGCAGCCCTAGCGACCAACTCAATGAGCAGTTCTTC. The chain joins TRBV11-3 to TRBJ2-1; a weak D match, TRBD2 (6 bases). Trimming took 5 bases from V and 6 from J, leaving 14 bases between them. The germline V gene has CDR1 SGHNT and CDR2 YENEEA. The CDR3 covers 14 residues.